This TCR beta chain was captured in a study of vaccination and CD4 T cells after COVID-19. This clonotype appeared a few times. Its antigen remains unidentified. With the Oncomine TCR Beta short-read assay, DNA from cultured CD4+ T cells was sequenced. One entry per CDR3 protein, called by TCRdb with MiXCR from the PCR reads. This table holds 3,000 to 4,000 distinct CDR3 sequences, about a third found once. Sample treatment: approximately 9-day PBMC culture with coronavirus spike peptide pools or control peptides (ViraFEST assay). Investigators isolated CD4+ T cells by negative selection after less than twelve days of culture. With 0 bases clipped from V and 7 bases from J, the junction kept 11 bases outside the gene matches. The CDR3 contains 16 residues. The germline V gene encodes CDR1 MGHRA and CDR2 YSYEKL.

The V gene is TRBV4-1, the J gene TRBJ1-1; 7 bases agree with TRBD1. The receptor's source is a human donor who had recovered from COVID-19. What was sequenced was CD4+ T cells from blood, cultured in vitro. The CDR3 protein is CASSQEDWVQGSEAFF. CDR3 bases: TGCGCCAGCAGCCAAGAAGACTGGGTACAGGGGAGTGAAGCTTTCTTT.